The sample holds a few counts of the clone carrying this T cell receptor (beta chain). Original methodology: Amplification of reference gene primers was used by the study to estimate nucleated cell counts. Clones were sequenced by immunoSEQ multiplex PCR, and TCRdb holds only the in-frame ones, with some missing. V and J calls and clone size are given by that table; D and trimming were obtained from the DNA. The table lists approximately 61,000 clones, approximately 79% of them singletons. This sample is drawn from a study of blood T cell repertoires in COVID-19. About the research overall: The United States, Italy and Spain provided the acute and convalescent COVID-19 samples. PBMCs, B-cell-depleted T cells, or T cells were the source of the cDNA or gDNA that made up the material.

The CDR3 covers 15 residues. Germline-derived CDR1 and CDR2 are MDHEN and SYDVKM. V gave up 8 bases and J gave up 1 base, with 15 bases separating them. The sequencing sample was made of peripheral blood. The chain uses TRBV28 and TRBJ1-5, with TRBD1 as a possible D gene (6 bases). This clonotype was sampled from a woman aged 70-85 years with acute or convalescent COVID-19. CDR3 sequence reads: CASRASQGSNQPQHF. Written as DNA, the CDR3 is TGTGCCAGCCGCGCTTCACAGGGCAGCAATCAGCCCCAGCATTTT.